This TCR beta chain was sequenced during a study of human T cells and chemical hapten exposure. Time point defined: pre-sensitization, week 0. As for treatment: therapeutic diphenylcyclopropenone sensitization with weekly scalp DPC. The CDR3 has 19 amino acids. V lost 0 bases, J lost 1 base, and 15 bases stayed unmatched. Germline CDR1 and CDR2: SQVTM and ANQGSEA. The sample holds many counts of this clonotype. MiXCR was run by TCRdb on the RACE reads, yielding one entry per CDR3 protein. The sample contains around 330,000 distinct CDR3 sequences, roughly 6% of which appear only once. The chain carries TRBV29-1 and TRBJ2-3; 8 bases agree with TRBD1. This TCR came from a woman between 18 and 29 years old with alopecia areata. Some clones in this sample may be carry-over from other donors' samples. Here the sequenced sample was whole blood, taken in connection with sensitization to the hapten diphenylcyclopropenone (DPC). The CDR3 sequence: CSVEDGTGLIYQGTDTQYF. CDR3 DNA: TGCAGCGTTGAAGATGGGACAGGCTTAATTTATCAGGGCACAGATACGCAGTATTTT.